The 15 T cell receptor beta chains given below trace back to one sample, sequenced in a study of cytomegalovirus exposure and HLA in healthy donors. Amplification used 60 Vbeta primers and 13 Jbeta primers. The repertoire was sequenced with immunoSEQ multiplex PCR; TCRdb's copy has only in-frame clones and lacks some. Of approximately 170,000 clones in the sample, 65% to 70% were seen once. The sample consisted of PBMCs. Receptors were obtained from a woman aged 18-30 years in good health and CMV-seropositive.

V usage is TRBV6-6 and J usage is TRBJ1-1, with D maybe TRBD1 (6 bases). This CDR3 spans 12 amino acids. Germline CDR1 MNHNY, CDR2 SVGAGI (reference sequence). The ends were cut back, 10 bases at V and 0 bases at J, with 9 bases in the middle. The chain's CDR3 is CATHRVNTEAFF. The CDR3 DNA is TGTGCCACCCACAGGGTGAACACTGAAGCTTTCTTT.

CDR3 residues: CASSSSGVPYEQYF. The CDR3, as DNA: TGTGCCAGCAGCTCTAGCGGGGTACCCTACGAGCAGTACTTC. V is TRBV7-2 and J is TRBJ2-7; 9 bases are shared with TRBD2. J gave up 2 bases and V 4 bases, and 3 bases lay outside the gene matches. The CDR3 runs to 14 residues. From germline, CDR1 is SGHTA and CDR2 FQGNSA.

The chain links TRBV7-8 to TRBJ1-1; no definite D call. Germline-derived CDR1 and CDR2 are SGHVS and FQNEAQ. This CDR3 contains 13 residues. Trimming removed 3 bases from V and 8 bases from J, with 13 bases in between. The CDR3 nucleotides are TGTGCCAGCAGCTTCTCGGTGAAAACGGAAGCTTTCTTT. This translates into CASSFSVKTEAFF.

This chain uses TRBV10-3 with TRBJ2-5, with D maybe TRBD2 (6 bases). The CDR3 has 14 amino acids. Germline values: CDR1 ENHRY, CDR2 SYGVKD. The V end lost 0 bases, the J end lost 6 bases, and 11 bases lay between the germline ends. The CDR3 sequence is CAISESPGVQTQYF. CDR3 DNA sequence: TGTGCCATCAGTGAGTCACCGGGGGTACAGACCCAGTACTTC.

V usage is TRBV4-2 and J usage is TRBJ2-1; no reliable D call. The CDR3 covers 17 residues. CDR1 is LGHNA, CDR2 YNFKEQ, per germline. V was trimmed by 1 base and J by 2 bases, leaving 15 bases between them. The CDR3 DNA sequence: TGTGCCAGCAGCCAAGGTCATCTAGATTCCCCCTACAATGAGCAGTTCTTC. Residues: CASSQGHLDSPYNEQFF.

V is TRBV6-5 and J is TRBJ2-1, with 8 bases that match TRBD1. J gave up 14 bases and V 8 bases, and 11 bases lay outside the gene matches. The CDR3 loop spans 12 amino acids. CDR1 MNHEY and CDR2 SVGAGI come from the germline V gene. The CDR3 protein is CASGLSTGDEFF. For the CDR3, the DNA is TGTGCCAGCGGCTTATCGACAGGGGATGAGTTCTTC.

The chain links TRBV9 to TRBJ2-5; TRBD1 aligns across 7 bases. This CDR3 comprises 14 residues. CDR1 and CDR2 from the germline V gene are SGDLS and YYNGEE. Trimming removed 3 bases from V and 5 bases from J; junction bases left unmatched: 7. DNA of the CDR3: TGTGCCAGCAGCGCGAGAGGGGGCGCGGAGACCCAGTACTTC. Its protein product is CASSARGGAETQYF.

This rearrangement joins TRBV5-4 to TRBJ1-1; TRBD1 agrees at 7 bases. V lost 1 base, J lost 4 bases, and 7 bases stayed unmatched. There are 15 residues in the CDR3. Looked up from germline, CDR1 is SGHNT and CDR2 is YYREEE (reference sequence). The CDR3, as DNA: TGTGCCAGCAGCTTGAGGCGGGCAGGGGGCACTGAAGCTTTCTTT. Translated, it gives CASSLRRAGGTEAFF.

The table lists this clone with a few counts. The V call is TRBV18, the J call TRBJ1-1; 7 bases fit TRBD1. With V trimmed by 1 base and J by 3 bases, 5 bases remained unmatched. Per the germline V gene, CDR1 is KGHSH and CDR2 is LQKENI. The CDR3 is 15 residues long. The CDR3 DNA follows: TGTGCCAGCTCACCACTCCAGGGGGAGGACACTGAAGCTTTCTTT. Protein: CASSPLQGEDTEAFF.

This clone turned up a few times. V is TRBV5-1 and J is TRBJ1-5, with TRBD1 matching 7 bases. Germline CDR1 reads SGHRS; CDR2 reads YFSETQ. Trimming cost V 0 bases and J 7 bases; bases outside gene matches: 7. CDR3 size: 15 residues. For the CDR3, the DNA is TGCGCCAGCAGCTTGGACAGGGGAGGAGGACAGCCCCAGCATTTT. It specifies CASSLDRGGGQPQHF.

The J gene is TRBJ2-7, the V gene TRBV7-2, with D perhaps TRBD2 (7 bases). V shed 4 bases and J shed 6 bases, with 19 bases lying between them. CDR3 length: 15 residues. The germline V gene has CDR1 SGHTA and CDR2 FQGNSA. The CDR3 protein is CASSSGGAGVVEQYF. The CDR3 nucleotides are TGTGCCAGCAGCTCTGGGGGGGCGGGAGTGGTCGAGCAGTACTTC.

The chain carries TRBV27 and TRBJ2-3; D is perhaps TRBD1 (6 bases). CDR3 length: 16 amino acids. V was pared by 0 bases and J by 4 bases, with 14 bases between. Germline V gives CDR1 MNHEY, CDR2 SMNVEV (reference sequence). The CDR3 region has the DNA TGTGCCAGCAGTTTATCTTCGAGGGGGTCCTCAGATACGCAGTATTTT. Translation: CASSLSSRGSSDTQYF.

The chain combines TRBV9 with TRBJ2-6; TRBD2 matches 10 bases. V trimming: 4 bases; J trimming: 1 base; junction bases outside the gene matches: 5. The germline gives CDR1 SGDLS, CDR2 YYNGEE. This CDR3 has 17 amino acids. The CDR3 region is CASSRGLAASGANVLTF. CDR3 sequence (DNA): TGTGCCAGCAGCCGAGGACTAGCGGCTTCTGGGGCCAACGTCCTGACTTTC.

The table lists this clone with a few counts. This chain joins TRBV19 and TRBJ2-6; the match to TRBD1 covers 11 bases. The CDR3 is made up of 17 amino acids. From germline, CDR1 is LNHDA and CDR2 SQIVND (reference sequence). Trimming removed 5 bases from V and 1 base from J; junction bases left unmatched: 4. The CDR3 DNA reads TGTGCCAGTAGTCCCGGACAGGGGGCGTCTGGGGCCAACGTCCTGACTTTC. Protein product: CASSPGQGASGANVLTF.

The chain combines TRBV6-5 with TRBJ1-1; tentative D call: TRBD1 (6 bases). The V end was cut by 6 bases, the J end by 1 base, with 9 bases between. This CDR3 region has 13 residues. CDR1 MNHEY and CDR2 SVGAGI come from the germline V gene. The CDR3 is CASRGQWNTEAFF. As DNA, the CDR3 is TGTGCCAGCAGAGGACAGTGGAACACTGAAGCTTTCTTT.